This T cell receptor (beta chain) came from a study of identical twins. Template switching (which added a universal primer site) was used, and cDNA carried unique molecular identifiers. Via MiXCR, TCRdb re-called the 5' RACE reads, giving one row per CDR3 protein. The data contain around 530,000 distinct CDR3 sequences, 13% to 15% of them singletons. Only a few counts were recorded for this clonotype. Its specificity is not known. Study-level points and caveats: Modelling approaches yielded underestimates of out-of-frame TCR alpha sharing between monozygotic twins.

V dropped 4 bases and J dropped 4; count of bases not matched to a gene: 4. The CDR3 totals 14 residues. CDR1 and CDR2 from the germline V gene are SGHRS and YFSETQ. The sample was also reused in another study, on yellow fever vaccine responses in identical twins.

The specimen sequenced was CD4+ T cells sorted from blood. The chain employs TRBV5-1 and TRBJ2-3, with TRBD2 identical over 9 bases. The source of this sequence is a woman younger than 35 in good health. In nucleotides, the CDR3 is TGCGCCAGCAGCGTAGCGGGGGCAGCAGATACGCAGTATTTT. Translation: CASSVAGAADTQYF.